The source of this T cell receptor beta chain is a study of blood T cell repertoires in COVID-19. This clone showed up just a few times. CDR3 length: 13 residues. Trimming cost V 7 bases and J 0 bases, with 10 bases left between them. Germline loops: CDR1 SGHRS, CDR2 YFSETQ. Using immunoSEQ multiplex PCR, the repertoire was profiled, and TCRdb retains in-frame clones only, with some absent. The repertoire has tens of thousands of clones, approximately 82% of them found once; the top ten carry around 5.9%. This clonotype was sampled from a human donor in a cohort sampled during active or convalescent COVID-19. The rearrangement uses TRBV5-1 and TRBJ1-2; no reliable D call. The sample taken for sequencing was peripheral blood. The CDR3 sequence is CASRLTANYGYTF. The CDR3 DNA sequence: TGCGCCAGCCGCCTTACAGCTAACTATGGCTACACCTTC.